These 16 T cell receptor beta chains share one sample of origin, sequenced in a study of patients and donors after allogeneic stem cell transplantation. TCRdb ran MiXCR on the RT-PCR reads and lists one entry per CDR3 protein. The sample has 900,000 to 1,000,000 distinct CDR3 sequences, about 20% seen once. Sequencing was done on a sample of blood, either unsorted or a sorted T cell fraction (not recorded which). These receptors were obtained from a human donor who was either an allogeneic HSCT recipient or a stem cell or donor lymphocyte infusion donor (not recorded which). It is not recorded whose cells these are; they may come from a transplant donor.

V is TRBV20-1 and J is TRBJ2-3; TRBD2 matches 7 bases. Per the germline V gene, CDR1 is DFQATT and CDR2 is SNEGSKA (reference sequence). The V segment lost 0 bases and the J segment 2 bases; nucleotides outside the gene matches: 11. This CDR3 contains 17 residues. The CDR3 DNA sequence: TGCAGTGCTAGAGACCTCTCAGAGCGGGACTTCACAGATACGCAGTATTTT. Residues: CSARDLSERDFTDTQYF.

The chain has TRBV30 and TRBJ2-2; possible D gene TRBD1, 5 bases. This CDR3 region has 12 residues. Germline V gives CDR1 GTSNPN, CDR2 SVGIG (reference sequence). V was clipped by 6 bases and J by 2 bases, with 7 bases between them. The CDR3 loop is CACQGNTGELFF. DNA for the CDR3: TGTGCCTGCCAGGGAAACACCGGGGAGCTGTTTTTT. Looking up the rest from reference TRBV30 and TRBJ2-2 gives the full variable domain: SQTIHQWPATLVQPVGSPLSLECTVEGTSNPNLYWYRQAAGRGLQLLFYSVGIGQISSEVPQNLSASRPQDRQFILSSKKLLLSDSGFYLCACQGNTGELFFGEGSRLTVL.

This clonotype was seen a few times. The chain has TRBV20-1 and TRBJ1-2, with D maybe TRBD1 (5 bases). Trimming stripped 3 bases from V and 3 bases from J, with 26 bases between. In germline, CDR1 is DFQATT, CDR2 SNEGSKA (reference sequence). CDR3 length equals 18 residues. CDR3 DNA: TGCAGTGCTAGGATTGGGGGTGCGGTCACCCCCAATTACTATGGCTACACCTTC. It codes for CSARIGGAVTPNYYGYTF.

This clonotype was counted at least ten times. The V and J genes are TRBV27 and TRBJ1-2; weak D call: TRBD1 (5 bases). The length of the CDR3 is 16 residues. V lost 3 bases and J 1 base, leaving 15 bases between the germline ends. Germline V lookup: CDR1 MNHEY, CDR2 SMNVEV (reference sequence). The CDR3 coding sequence is TGTGCCAGCAGTTTCGGAGGGGCAATGGATAACTATGGCTACACCTTC. This codes for CASSFGGAMDNYGYTF.

The chain has TRBV28 and TRBJ2-3; TRBD1 aligns across 9 bases. Germline loops: CDR1 MDHEN, CDR2 SYDVKM. V gave up 4 bases and J gave up 6 bases; unmatched junction bases: 8. This CDR3 region has 15 residues. CDR3 sequence: CASSSPGTGRDTQYF. The CDR3 nucleotides read TGTGCCAGCAGTTCGCCCGGGACAGGGAGGGATACGCAGTATTTT.

The chain carries TRBV3-1 and TRBJ2-1; D gene uncertain. With 3 bases removed from V and 5 bases from J, the gap between germline ends came to 5 bases. The CDR3 covers 12 residues. Germline values: CDR1 LGHDT, CDR2 YNNKEL (reference sequence). CDR3 sequence (DNA): TGTGCCAGCAGCCACCTTAACAATGAGCAGTTCTTC. Translating gives CASSHLNNEQFF.

This clonotype was seen a handful of times. The rearrangement uses TRBV4-2 and TRBJ2-1; D tentatively reads TRBD1 or TRBD2 (5 bases each). The CDR3 spans 13 residues. Trimming left V 0 bases short and J 11 bases short, with 11 bases between. Germline V CDR1 and CDR2: LGHNA, YNFKEQ. CDR3 residues: CASSQDGAGKQFF. CDR3 DNA sequence: TGTGCCAGCAGCCAAGACGGGGCGGGCAAGCAGTTCTTC.

The sample holds a few counts of this clonotype. The gene calls are TRBV20-1 and TRBJ1-2; the match to TRBD1 covers 10 bases. Unmatched junction bases numbered 12, after V lost 6 bases and J lost 2 bases. CDR1 is DFQATT, CDR2 SNEGSKA, per germline (reference sequence). This CDR3 is built from 16 residues. Written as DNA, the CDR3 is TGCAGTGCAAACCGGGACAGGGGATATGGGAACTATGGCTACACCTTC. Protein product: CSANRDRGYGNYGYTF.

The CDR3 spells CASSPDGIGVDGYTF. The CDR3 DNA reads as TGTGCCAGCAGTCCCGACGGGATTGGGGTAGATGGCTACACCTTC. The chain has TRBV28 and TRBJ1-2; D uncertain. CDR1 is MDHEN, CDR2 SYDVKM, per germline. This CDR3 has 15 amino acids. Trimming removed 5 bases at V and 6 bases at J, with 19 bases between.

The gene calls are TRBV14 and TRBJ1-2; D remains unclear. V dropped 5 bases and J dropped 6 bases, with 13 bases sitting between them. Germline loops: CDR1 SGHDN, CDR2 FVKESK. The CDR3 sequence is 13 residues long. The CDR3 nucleotides are TGTGCCAGCAGCAAAAAAAAGGGAAATGGCTACACCTTC. Its translation is CASSKKKGNGYTF.

The rearrangement uses TRBV20-1 and TRBJ2-1; D remains unclear. Between the trimmed V and J ends, which lost 1 base and 3 bases, there was a span of 10 bases. This CDR3 contains 14 residues. Germline CDR1 and CDR2: DFQATT and SNEGSKA (reference sequence). CDR3 nucleotide sequence: TGCAGTGCTAGAGGGCGGAAAGTCTACAATGAGCAGTTCTTC. This gives the protein CSARGRKVYNEQFF.

CDR3 loop: CARTRDSLTGELFF. For the CDR3, the DNA is TGCGCCAGGACACGGGACTCCCTCACCGGGGAGCTGTTTTTT. The chain links TRBV5-1 to TRBJ2-2; TRBD2 might be the D (6 bases). V shed 8 bases and J shed 4 bases, with 15 bases lying between them. The CDR3 spans 14 residues. Germline CDR1 SGHRS, CDR2 YFSETQ.

The V and J genes are TRBV6-1 and TRBJ2-6; 9 positions agree with TRBD1. This CDR3 spans 16 amino acids. Germline CDR1 is MNHNS and CDR2 is SASEGT. Trimming took 8 bases from V and 0 from J; bases not matched to a gene: 5. CDR3 sequence reads: CASRGDRDSGANVLTF. CDR3 in DNA: TGTGCCAGCCGTGGGGACAGGGACTCTGGGGCCAACGTCCTGACTTTC.

The gene calls are TRBV10-3 and TRBJ1-2, with D tentatively TRBD1 (5 bases). The CDR3 spans 13 residues. Trimming left V 2 bases short and J 4 bases short, with 8 bases between. Germline loops: CDR1 ENHRY, CDR2 SYGVKD. CDR3 in DNA: TGTGCCATCAGTGAGCAGGGTAGCTATGGCTACACCTTC. This translates into CAISEQGSYGYTF.

This clonotype was detected only a few times. DNA for the CDR3: TGCGCCAGCAGCCAAGAAGGAGGGGACAGGGAAGCTTTCTTT. Translated: CASSQEGGDREAFF. The rearrangement uses TRBV4-3 and TRBJ1-1, with 8 nucleotides matching TRBD1. The CDR3 covers 14 residues. Trimming removed 0 bases from V and 8 bases from J; junction bases left unmatched: 5. The germline V gene encodes CDR1 LGHNA and CDR2 YSLEER.

This clonotype has ten or more counts. Germline and junction disagree at one end, which may indicate a read error. The V call is TRBV5-1, the J call TRBJ2-3; 7 bases agree with TRBD2. Germline V gene data show CDR1 as SGHRS and CDR2 as YFSETQ. The CDR3 spans 15 residues. This CDR3 is CASSLGAGSTDTQYF. The CDR3 DNA follows: TGTGCCAGCAGTTTGGGAGCGGGGTCCACAGATACGCAGTATTTT.